This TCR beta chain emerged from a study of human T cells and chemical hapten exposure. Overall study: It was small differences in pooled library volume that mainly caused per-sample TCR yields to vary. Study-wide results and limits: Donors in the study had alopecia, meaning their immune response may differ from healthy people's. While controls formed fewer of them, expanded TCRs formed significantly more large CDR3 similarity clusters.

The CDR3 covers 14 residues. Germline V gene sequence: CDR1 LGHNA, CDR2 YNFKEQ. With 4 bases removed from V and 2 bases from J, the gap between germline ends came to 11 bases. TCRdb fed the RACE reads into MiXCR, producing one record per CDR3 protein. This table has about 84,000 distinct CDR3 sequences, roughly 10% appearing once. Time point meaning: patch test 2, 6 weeks after DPC sensitization. Treatment described: therapeutic diphenylcyclopropenone sensitization with weekly scalp DPC. Staff drew blood before applying each patch test. This clonotype was seen many times. Its antigen remains unidentified.

This material consisted of whole blood, taken in connection with sensitization to the hapten diphenylcyclopropenone (DPC). This receptor was obtained from a woman aged 25 to 39 with alopecia areata. Some clones in this sample may be carry-over from other donors' samples. V is TRBV4-2 and J is TRBJ1-1; D possibly corresponds to TRBD1 (5 bases). The CDR3 nucleotides are TGTGCCAGCAGCCGGCGGGACTTTAACACTGAAGCTTTCTTT. Amino acid sequence: CASSRRDFNTEAFF.